A single sample is the source of the 8 T cell receptor beta chains below, sequenced in a study of cytomegalovirus exposure and HLA in healthy donors. Method: immunoSEQ multiplex PCR; TCRdb's copy keeps in-frame clones and lacks some. Of about 280,000 clones listed, approximately 87% were seen once; the top ten hold about 0.9%. Sequenced material: PBMCs. The source is a woman younger than 30 in good health and CMV-seronegative.

This chain uses TRBV6-6 with TRBJ2-3; 8 bases are a match to TRBD2. Germline V lookup: CDR1 MNHNY, CDR2 SVGAGI (reference sequence). The CDR3 contains 15 residues. V shed 0 bases and J 1 base; nucleotides not matched to a gene: 0. The CDR3 sequence is CASSYSTSGTDTQYF. The CDR3 region has the DNA TGTGCCAGCAGTTACTCGACTAGCGGCACAGATACGCAGTATTTT.

The chain uses TRBV6-5 and TRBJ1-2; TRBD1 agrees at 8 bases. The CDR3 spans 14 residues. V lost 5 bases to trimming and J lost 4 bases; unmatched junction nucleotides: 6. Germline V gene data show CDR1 as MNHEY and CDR2 as SVGAGI. The CDR3 sequence is CASSPTGVIYGYTF. The CDR3 region has the DNA TGTGCCAGCAGTCCGACAGGGGTGATCTATGGCTACACCTTC.

This chain joins TRBV9 and TRBJ2-7; D remains unclear. The CDR3 has 16 amino acids. CDR1 and CDR2 from the germline V gene are SGDLS and YYNGEE. V lost 4 bases and J lost 0, with 17 bases in between. This CDR3 reads CASSPAPAWSSYEQYF. The CDR3 nucleotides are TGTGCCAGCAGCCCAGCGCCAGCGTGGAGCTCCTACGAGCAGTACTTC.

The chain couples TRBV11-2 to TRBJ2-7; 12 bases are shared with TRBD2. The CDR3 consists of 15 residues. V trimming: 6 bases; J trimming: 2 bases; junction bases outside the gene matches: 5. The germline V gene encodes CDR1 SGHAT and CDR2 FQNNGV. CDR3 DNA sequence: TGTGCCAGCAGGAGGACTAGCGGGGTCCCCTACGAGCAGTACTTC. Its protein product is CASRRTSGVPYEQYF.

The V and J genes are TRBV29-1 and TRBJ1-1, with D unclear. Germline assignment: CDR1 SQVTM and CDR2 ANQGSEA. This CDR3 has 11 amino acids. The V end lost 4 bases, the J end lost 4 bases, and 7 bases lay between the germline ends. The CDR3 DNA reads TGCAGCGTTGGGGCGGGCACTGAAGCTTTCTTT. As protein: CSVGAGTEAFF.

The chain employs TRBV20-1 and TRBJ2-7; weak D call: TRBD1 (5 bases). With 4 bases removed from V and 6 bases from J, the gap between germline ends came to 10 bases. The CDR3 has 11 amino acids. Germline lookup yields CDR1 DFQATT and CDR2 SNEGSKA (reference sequence). Written as DNA, the CDR3 is TGCAGTGCTACACCAGGGTTCGAGCAGTACTTC. Amino acids: CSATPGFEQYF.

The chain links TRBV6-1 to TRBJ1-5; 8 bases match TRBD1. After removal of 3 bases from V and 2 bases from J, the junction contained 3 bases not matched to a gene. CDR1 and CDR2 (germline): MNHNS, SASEGT. The CDR3 spans 15 residues. The CDR3 here is CASSEAGGGNQPQHF. As DNA, the CDR3 is TGTGCCAGCAGTGAGGCAGGGGGCGGCAATCAGCCCCAGCATTTT.

The chain carries TRBV10-2 and TRBJ1-5; D gene unclear. CDR1 is WSHSY, CDR2 SAAADI, per germline. With 4 bases removed from V and 1 base from J, the gap between germline ends came to 8 bases. The CDR3 spans 14 residues. This CDR3 is CASSVGLSNQPQHF. The CDR3 bases are TGCGCCAGCAGTGTTGGACTGAGCAATCAGCCCCAGCATTTT.